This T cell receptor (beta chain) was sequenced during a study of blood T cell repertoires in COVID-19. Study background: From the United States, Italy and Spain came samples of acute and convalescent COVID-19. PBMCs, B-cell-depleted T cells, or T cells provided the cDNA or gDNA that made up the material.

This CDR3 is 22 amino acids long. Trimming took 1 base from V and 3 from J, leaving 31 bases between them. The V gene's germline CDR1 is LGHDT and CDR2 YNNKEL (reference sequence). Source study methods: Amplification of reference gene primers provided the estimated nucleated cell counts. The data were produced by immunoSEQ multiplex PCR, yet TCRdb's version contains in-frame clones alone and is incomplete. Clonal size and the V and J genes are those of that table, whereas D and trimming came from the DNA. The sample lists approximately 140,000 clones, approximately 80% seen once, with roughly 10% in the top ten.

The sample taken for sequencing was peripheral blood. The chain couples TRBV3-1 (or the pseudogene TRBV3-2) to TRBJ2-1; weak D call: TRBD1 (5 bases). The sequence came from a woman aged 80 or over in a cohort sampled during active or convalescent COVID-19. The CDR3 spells CASSQGADIILILYPLYNEQFF. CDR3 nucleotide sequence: TGTGCCAGCAGCCAAGGGGCGGACATAATTTTGATCCTCTACCCCCTCTACAATGAGCAGTTCTTC.